The rows below give T cell receptor beta chains drawn from one sample of a study of CD8+ T cells in alopecia areata. The data were produced by immunoSEQ multiplex PCR, yet TCRdb's version contains in-frame clones alone and is incomplete. The sample has some 150,000 clones, approximately 52% seen once. Material: CD4+ T cells sorted from blood, obtained between weeks 55 and 65, from a patient treated with tofacitinib. The receptors come from a human donor with alopecia areata. CDR3s include the opening cysteine and the closing phenylalanine or tryptophan. The D gene is left open where the match is weak. Expanded clones get a size class; other rows say once, few or many, or leave the size out.

>TRBJ1-2|TRBV6-6|NA|NA
TGTGCCAGCAGCCCGGCGTACGGGACTGGCTACACCTTC
CASSPAYGTGYTF
>TRBJ2-3|TRBV7-3|NA|NA
TGTGCCAGCAGCTCTTCCGGGACACCCACAGATACGCAGTATTTT
CASSSSGTPTDTQYF
>TRBJ1-4|TRBV5-1|NA|NA
TGCGCCAGCAGAGGCGGGACGGATAATGAAAAACTGTTTTTT
CASRGGTDNEKLFF
>TRBJ1-2|TRBV30|NA|few
TGTGCCTGGAGTGTAGGGGGGGCCACGAACTATGGCTACACCTTC
CAWSVGGATNYGYTF
>TRBJ1-2|TRBV29-1|NA|NA
TGCAGCGTTGGGCGAGGGAACCGCAACTATGGCTACACCTTC
CSVGRGNRNYGYTF
>TRBJ2-2|TRBV9|NA|NA
TGTGCCAGCAGCGTATGGGGGACCTCAAACACCGGGGAGCTGTTTTTT
CASSVWGTSNTGELFF
>TRBJ2-5|TRBV9|NA|NA
TGTGCCAGCAGCGTAGATGGAGTAAAGACCCAGTACTTC
CASSVDGVKTQYF
>TRBJ2-2|TRBV27|TRBD1|few
TGTGCCAGCAGTCTCAGGGGGTCGACCACCGGGGAGCTGTTTTTT
CASSLRGSTTGELFF
>TRBJ2-5|TRBV27|NA|NA
TGTGCCAGCACTCCAACCCCGGGGCAGAGGAGGACCCAGTACTTC
CASTPTPGQRRTQYF
>TRBJ1-1|TRBV29-1|TRBD1|NA
TGCAGCGTTAAACAGGGGACGAACACTGAAGCTTTCTTT
CSVKQGTNTEAFF
>TRBJ1-6|TRBV7-8|NA|NA
TGTGCCAGCAGCGCGACAGGTTTCCCCCTCCACTTT
CASSATGFPLHF
>TRBJ1-1|TRBV29-1|NA|NA
TGCAGCGTAAACCAGGGCGGCACTGAAGCTTTCTTT
CSVNQGGTEAFF
>TRBJ2-2|TRBV29-1|TRBD1|NA
TGCAGCGGTGATGGGACAGCGAACACCGGGGAGCTGTTTTTT
CSGDGTANTGELFF
>TRBJ1-5|TRBV15|NA|NA
TGTGCCACAAGACTGGGACAACAGAATCAGCCCCAGCATTTT
CATRLGQQNQPQHF
>TRBJ1-1|TRBV10-3|TRBD1|NA
TGTGCCATCAGTGACCGGACAGGGAGATACACTGAAGCTTTCTTT
CAISDRTGRYTEAFF
>TRBJ1-6|TRBV2|NA|NA
TGTGCCAGCAGAGACGGCGCGAGCTCCTATAATTCACCCCTCCACTTT
CASRDGASSYNSPLHF
>TRBJ2-7|TRBV9|NA|NA
TGTGCCAGCAGCGTAGAGGGATTGGACGAGCAGTACTTC
CASSVEGLDEQYF
>TRBJ1-5|TRBV2|NA|few
TGTGCCAGCAGGAGGGGGTATGTTCAGCCCCAGCATTTT
CASRRGYVQPQHF
>TRBJ2-5|TRBV6-5|NA|few
TGTGCCGGCGGGATGGGGGGACAAGAGACCCAGTACTTC
CAGGMGGQETQYF
>TRBJ2-2|TRBV7-3|TRBD1|NA
TGTGCCAGCAGCTTAGGGGACAGGGGGCCCACCGGGGAGCTGTTTTTT
CASSLGDRGPTGELFF
>TRBJ2-5|TRBV2|TRBD1|NA
TGTGCCAGCACTAACAGGGGCCGGGAGACCCAGTACTTC
CASTNRGRETQYF
>TRBJ1-2|TRBV2|TRBD1|NA
TGTGCCAGCAGTGAAGCCGGGGGGACAGGGCCTTACGGCTACACCTTC
CASSEAGGTGPYGYTF
>TRBJ2-7|TRBV7-2|NA|NA
TGTGCCAGCAGCTTAGGGGACGTATACGAGCAGTACTTC
CASSLGDVYEQYF
>TRBJ1-2|TRBV9|TRBD1|NA
TGTGCCAGCAGCGTAGCGACAGGGAACTATGGCTACACCTTC
CASSVATGNYGYTF
>TRBJ2-7|TRBV5-1|NA|NA
TGCGCCAGCAGCTTGGAATATGGGGAGCAGTACTTC
CASSLEYGEQYF
>TRBJ1-1|TRBV30|NA|NA
TGTGCCTGGAGTGTATCCGTATTTGATCTTGAAGCTTTCTTT
CAWSVSVFDLEAFF
>TRBJ2-7|TRBV5-6|NA|few
TGTGCCAGCAGCTTCGACCCGGCGAGCGTCTCCTACGAGCAGTACTTC
CASSFDPASVSYEQYF
>TRBJ2-5|TRBV19|NA|NA
TGTGCCACCAAGGGAGCAGGGCAAGAGACCCAGTACTTC
CATKGAGQETQYF